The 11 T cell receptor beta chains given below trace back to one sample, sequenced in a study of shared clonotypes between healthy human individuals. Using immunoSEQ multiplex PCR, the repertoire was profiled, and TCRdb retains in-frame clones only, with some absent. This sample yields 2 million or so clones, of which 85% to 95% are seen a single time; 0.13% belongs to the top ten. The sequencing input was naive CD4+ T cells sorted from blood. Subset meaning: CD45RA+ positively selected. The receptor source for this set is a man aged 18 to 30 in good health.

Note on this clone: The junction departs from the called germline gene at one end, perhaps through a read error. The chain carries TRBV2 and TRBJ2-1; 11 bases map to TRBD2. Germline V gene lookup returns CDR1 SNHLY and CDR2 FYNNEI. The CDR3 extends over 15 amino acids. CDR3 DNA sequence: TGTGCCAGCGGTGAAGAGACTAGCGGGAAGAATGAGCAGTTCTTC. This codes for CASGEETSGKNEQFF.

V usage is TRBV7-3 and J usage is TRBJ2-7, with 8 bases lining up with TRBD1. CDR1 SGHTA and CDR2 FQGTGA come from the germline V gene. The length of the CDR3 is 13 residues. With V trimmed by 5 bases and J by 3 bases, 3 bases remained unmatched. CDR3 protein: CASSPGTGYEQYF. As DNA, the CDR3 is TGTGCCAGCAGCCCAGGGACAGGCTACGAGCAGTACTTC.

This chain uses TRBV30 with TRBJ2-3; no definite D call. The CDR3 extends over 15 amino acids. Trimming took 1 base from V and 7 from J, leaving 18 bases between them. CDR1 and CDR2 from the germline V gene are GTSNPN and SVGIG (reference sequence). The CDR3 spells CAWSALGPPEYTQYF. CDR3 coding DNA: TGTGCCTGGAGTGCCCTAGGACCCCCCGAATATACGCAGTATTTT.

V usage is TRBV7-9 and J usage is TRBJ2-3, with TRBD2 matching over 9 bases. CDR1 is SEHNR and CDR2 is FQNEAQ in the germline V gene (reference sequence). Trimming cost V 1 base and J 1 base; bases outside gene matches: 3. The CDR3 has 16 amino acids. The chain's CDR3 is CASSLELAGRTDTQYF. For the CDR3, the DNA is TGTGCCAGCAGCTTAGAGCTAGCGGGACGCACAGATACGCAGTATTTT.

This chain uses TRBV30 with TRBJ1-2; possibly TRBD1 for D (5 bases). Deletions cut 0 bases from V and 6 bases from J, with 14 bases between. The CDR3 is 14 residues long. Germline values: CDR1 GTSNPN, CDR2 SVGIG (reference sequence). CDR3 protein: CAWSVRRTLHGYTF. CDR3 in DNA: TGTGCCTGGAGTGTACGCAGGACACTCCATGGCTACACCTTC.

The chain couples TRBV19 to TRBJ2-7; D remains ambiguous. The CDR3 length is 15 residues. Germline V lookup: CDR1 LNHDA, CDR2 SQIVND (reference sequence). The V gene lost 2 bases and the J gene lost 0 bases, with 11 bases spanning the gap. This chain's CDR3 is CASSIKGWSSYEQYF. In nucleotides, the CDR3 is TGTGCCAGTAGTATAAAGGGTTGGAGCTCCTACGAGCAGTACTTC.

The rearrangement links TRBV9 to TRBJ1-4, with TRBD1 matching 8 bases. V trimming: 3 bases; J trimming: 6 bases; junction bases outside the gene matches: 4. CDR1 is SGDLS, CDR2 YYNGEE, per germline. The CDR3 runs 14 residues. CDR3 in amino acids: CASSGQGMDEKLFF. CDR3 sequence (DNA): TGTGCCAGCAGCGGACAGGGGATGGATGAAAAACTGTTTTTT.

This CDR3 reads CASSPTRKGDSGNTIYF. CDR3 coding DNA: TGTGCCAGTAGTCCGACAAGGAAGGGGGACTCTGGAAACACCATATATTTT. The chain has TRBV19 and TRBJ1-3, with D maybe TRBD1 (6 bases). V lost 5 bases, J lost 0 bases, and 17 bases lay in between. The CDR3 runs to 17 residues. The germline CDR1 and CDR2 sequences are LNHDA and SQIVND (reference sequence). Complete variable domain (other parts from reference TRBV19 and TRBJ1-3): DGGITQSPKYLFRKEGQNVTLSCEQNLNHDAMYWYRQDPGQGLRLIYYSQIVNDFQKGDIAEGYSVSREKKESFPLTVTSAQKNPTAFYLCASSPTRKGDSGNTIYFGEGSWLTVV.

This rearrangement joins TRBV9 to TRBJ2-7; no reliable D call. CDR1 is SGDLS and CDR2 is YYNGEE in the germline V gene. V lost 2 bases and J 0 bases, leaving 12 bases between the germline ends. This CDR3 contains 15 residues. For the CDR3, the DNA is TGTGCCAGCAGCGTCTCTACAGCAAGCTCCTACGAGCAGTACTTC. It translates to CASSVSTASSYEQYF.

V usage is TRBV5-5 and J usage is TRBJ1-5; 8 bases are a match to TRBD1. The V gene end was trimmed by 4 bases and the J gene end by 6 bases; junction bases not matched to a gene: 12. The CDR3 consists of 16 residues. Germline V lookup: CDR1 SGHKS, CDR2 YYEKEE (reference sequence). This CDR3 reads CASSISGGRAIQPQHF. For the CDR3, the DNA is TGTGCCAGCAGCATCTCAGGGGGCCGCGCTATTCAGCCCCAGCATTTT.

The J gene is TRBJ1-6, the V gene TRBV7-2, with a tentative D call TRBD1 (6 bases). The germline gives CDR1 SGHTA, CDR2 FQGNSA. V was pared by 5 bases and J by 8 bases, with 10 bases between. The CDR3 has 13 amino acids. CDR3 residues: CASSLHRDSPLHF. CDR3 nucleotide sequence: TGTGCCAGCAGCCTGCACAGGGATTCACCCCTCCACTTT. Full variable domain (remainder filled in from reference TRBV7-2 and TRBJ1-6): GAGVSQSPSNKVTEKGKDVELRCDPISGHTALYWYRQSLGQGLEFLIYFQGNSAPDKSGLPSDRFSAERTGGSVSTLTIQRTQQEDSAVYLCASSLHRDSPLHFGNGTRLTVT.